These T cell receptor beta chains were read from a single sample in a study of cytomegalovirus exposure and HLA in healthy donors. Only in-frame clones appear in the TCRdb table, and some are missing; sequencing was by immunoSEQ multiplex PCR. In the table there are about 170,000 clones, around three quarters of which are singletons. Source material: PBMCs. Receptors were obtained from a man aged 35 to 55 in good health and CMV-seropositive. Both conserved end residues are part of each CDR3. Only some rows state a clone size, as once, few, many or a class for expanded clones.

j_call: TRBJ2-5
clone_size: -
v_call: TRBV5-1
cdr3_aa: CASSPSDRTGGYETQYF

j_call: TRBJ2-7
clone_size: -
v_call: TRBV7-9
cdr3_aa: CASSLWLASSYEQYF

j_call: TRBJ1-1
clone_size: -
v_call: TRBV19
cdr3_aa: CASRDRGNTEAFF

j_call: TRBJ1-5
clone_size: -
v_call: TRBV6-5
cdr3_aa: CASTKRAGEPQHF

j_call: TRBJ2-2
clone_size: -
v_call: TRBV10-3
cdr3_aa: CAIRQEGRYTGELFF

j_call: TRBJ2-5
clone_size: few
v_call: TRBV19
cdr3_aa: CASSSQEVRETQYF

j_call: TRBJ1-1
clone_size: -
v_call: TRBV19
cdr3_aa: CASSIRQGQLRGAFF

j_call: TRBJ1-2
clone_size: -
v_call: TRBV14
cdr3_aa: CASSRRQSDGYTF

j_call: TRBJ1-2
clone_size: -
v_call: TRBV7-3
cdr3_aa: CASRRGPEEGGYTF

j_call: TRBJ2-5
clone_size: -
v_call: TRBV25-1
cdr3_aa: CASTGTGQETQYF